Listed below are T cell receptor beta chains from one sample, sequenced in a study of T cells after yellow fever vaccination. TCRdb re-called the 5' RACE reads with MiXCR, one entry per CDR3 protein. The table lists about 340,000 distinct CDR3 sequences, about 4% of them singletons, with about 24% in the top ten. The specimen comprised PBMCs, sampled 5 days after the yellow fever booster vaccination. Receptors originate from a man between 18 and 29 years old who received the YFV17D yellow fever vaccine. Both conserved end residues are part of each CDR3. The order of the fields is J gene, D gene, V gene, clone size, CDR3 DNA, CDR3 protein. D genes are given only for firm matches. Clone size is shown for a subset of rows, as once, few, many or a class of expanded clone.

j_gene: TRBJ1-6
d_gene: .
v_gene: TRBV7-6
abundance: few
CDR3nt: TGTGCCAGCAGCTTAAGGGTGGGGAATTCACCCCTCCACTTT
CDR3aa: CASSLRVGNSPLHF

j_gene: TRBJ1-2
d_gene: TRBD1
v_gene: TRBV28
abundance: .
CDR3nt: TGTGCCAGCATCAAAAGGGGACAGGGCAACTATGGCTACACCTTC
CDR3aa: CASIKRGQGNYGYTF

j_gene: TRBJ1-6
d_gene: .
v_gene: TRBV6-2/TRBV6-3
abundance: .
CDR3nt: TGTGCCAGCAGAAACCGGGACGTACAAGGATATTCACCCCTCCACTTT
CDR3aa: CASRNRDVQGYSPLHF

j_gene: TRBJ1-3
d_gene: .
v_gene: TRBV20-1
abundance: few
CDR3nt: TGCAGTGCTAGAGATCGAGGGCACAGGGCAGGAAACACCATATATTTT
CDR3aa: CSARDRGHRAGNTIYF

j_gene: TRBJ1-2
d_gene: .
v_gene: TRBV7-2
abundance: few
CDR3nt: TGTGCCAGCAGCTTTTACCGGGCAGATGGCTACACCTTC
CDR3aa: CASSFYRADGYTF

j_gene: TRBJ1-1
d_gene: .
v_gene: TRBV5-1
abundance: many
CDR3nt: TGCGCCATCCTTTGGGGAAGGCTTGAAGCTTTCTTT
CDR3aa: CAILWGRLEAFF

j_gene: TRBJ2-1
d_gene: TRBD2
v_gene: TRBV20-1
abundance: .
CDR3nt: TGCAGTGCTAGAGTATTAGCGGGGAATCACAATGAGCAGTTCTTC
CDR3aa: CSARVLAGNHNEQFF

j_gene: TRBJ2-1
d_gene: TRBD2
v_gene: TRBV15
abundance: many
CDR3nt: TGTGCCACCAGCAGGAATGCGGGGGGGTACAATGAGCAGTTCTTC
CDR3aa: CATSRNAGGYNEQFF

j_gene: TRBJ2-3
d_gene: .
v_gene: TRBV6-2/TRBV6-3
abundance: many
CDR3nt: TGTGCCAGCAGTTACCCCTCGGGTGAACCGACAGATACGCAGTATTTT
CDR3aa: CASSYPSGEPTDTQYF

j_gene: TRBJ2-7
d_gene: TRBD1
v_gene: TRBV5-1
abundance: .
CDR3nt: TGCGCCAGCAGCTTGGATTCACAGGGGGGTGTAGTGCAGTACTTC
CDR3aa: CASSLDSQGGVVQYF

j_gene: TRBJ2-3
d_gene: TRBD2
v_gene: TRBV7-9
abundance: few
CDR3nt: TGTGCCAGCAGCAAAAGCGGGGGGGCAGGCACAGATACGCAGTATTTT
CDR3aa: CASSKSGGAGTDTQYF

j_gene: TRBJ1-5
d_gene: TRBD1
v_gene: TRBV19
abundance: .
CDR3nt: TGTGCCAGCCGTCGGACAGGGCTGAGCAATCAGCCCCAGCATTTT
CDR3aa: CASRRTGLSNQPQHF

j_gene: TRBJ2-3
d_gene: .
v_gene: TRBV12-2
abundance: few
CDR3nt: TGTGCAAGTCGCTTAGGATCTCCAGAGAATCGCACAGATACGCAGTATTTT
CDR3aa: CASRLGSPENRTDTQYF